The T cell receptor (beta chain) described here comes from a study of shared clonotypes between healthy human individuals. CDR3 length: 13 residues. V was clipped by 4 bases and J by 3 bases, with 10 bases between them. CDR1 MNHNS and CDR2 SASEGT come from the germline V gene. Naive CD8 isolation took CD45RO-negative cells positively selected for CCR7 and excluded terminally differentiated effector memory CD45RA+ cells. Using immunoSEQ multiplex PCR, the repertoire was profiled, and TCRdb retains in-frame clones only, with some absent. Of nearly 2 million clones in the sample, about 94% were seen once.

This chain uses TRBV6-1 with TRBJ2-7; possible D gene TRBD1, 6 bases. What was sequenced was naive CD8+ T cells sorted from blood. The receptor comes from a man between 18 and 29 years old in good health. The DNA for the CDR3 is TGTGCCAGCAGTGGAACAGGGAGCTACGAGCAGTACTTC. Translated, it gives CASSGTGSYEQYF.